Presented here are 21 T cell receptor beta chains from one specimen sequenced in a study of shared clonotypes between healthy human individuals. Positive CCR7 selection of CD45RO-negative cells yielded the naive CD8 cells, and terminally differentiated effector memory CD45RA+ cells were excluded. Only in-frame clones appear in the TCRdb table, and some are missing; sequencing was by immunoSEQ multiplex PCR. The sample holds around 2,000,000 clones; roughly 94% are singletons and the top ten take 1.1%. Sequenced material: naive CD8+ T cells sorted from blood. Every receptor here comes from a man aged 18 to 29 in good health.

Worth noting for this clone: The identical CDR3 is also encoded by other nucleotide sequences in the sample. The rearrangement joins TRBV28 to TRBJ2-7; D remains ambiguous. CDR3 length equals 13 residues. Germline V CDR1 and CDR2: MDHEN, SYDVKM. V was pared by 3 bases and J by 0 bases, with 6 bases between. The CDR3 coding sequence is TGTGCCAGCAGTTTTCCGGGCTCCTACGAGCAGTACTTC. This codes for CASSFPGSYEQYF.

The chain uses TRBV7-8 and TRBJ2-7, with TRBD1 identical over 10 bases. Germline V gene sequence: CDR1 SGHVS, CDR2 FQNEAQ. This CDR3 has 17 residues. V lost 2 bases and J lost 5; bases outside the gene matches: 12. In DNA form, the CDR3 reads TGTGCCAGCAGCTTAACTGGGACAGGGGCGAAGGGGAACGAGCAGTACTTC. Translating gives CASSLTGTGAKGNEQYF. The variable domain in full, completed from reference TRBV7-8 and TRBJ2-7, reads GAGVSQSPRYKVAKRGQDVALRCDPISGHVSLFWYQQALGQGPEFLTYFQNEAQLDKSGLPSDRFFAERPEGSVSTLKIQRTQQEDSAVYLCASSLTGTGAKGNEQYFGPGTRLTVT.

V is TRBV5-1 and J is TRBJ2-7, with TRBD1 as a possible D gene (6 bases). This CDR3 contains 13 residues. Germline-derived CDR1 and CDR2 are SGHRS and YFSETQ. Trimming cost V 1 base and J 5 bases, with 10 bases left between them. This CDR3 reads CASSLNQGHEQYF. The CDR3 DNA sequence: TGCGCCAGCAGCTTGAATCAGGGGCACGAGCAGTACTTC.

CDR3 residues: CASRLAGGIEQYF. CDR3 DNA: TGTGCCAGCCGACTAGCGGGAGGAATCGAGCAGTACTTC. The V and J genes are TRBV19 and TRBJ2-7; TRBD2 matches at 13 bases. The length of the CDR3 is 13 residues. With V trimmed by 9 bases and J by 6 bases, 5 bases remained unmatched. Germline CDR1 is LNHDA and CDR2 is SQIVND (reference sequence).

The V call is TRBV10-3, the J call TRBJ2-2; D possibly corresponds to TRBD2 (6 bases). Trimming shortened V by 6 bases and J by 5 bases, and 10 bases separated the two germline ends. The germline V gene has CDR1 ENHRY and CDR2 SYGVKD. The length of the CDR3 is 13 residues. The CDR3 protein is CAIRGDWTGELFF. The CDR3 DNA reads TGTGCCATCAGAGGGGACTGGACCGGGGAGCTGTTTTTT.

In its sample, this clone was seen once. The chain joins TRBV10-3 to TRBJ2-7, with 11 bases identical to TRBD2. Trimming took 0 bases from V and 6 from J; bases not matched to a gene: 10. The CDR3 is 17 residues long. Germline V CDR1 and CDR2: ENHRY, SYGVKD. DNA for the CDR3: TGTGCCATCAGTGAGTCGACCGGTAGCGGGGGGGCGTTCGAGCAGTACTTC. Protein product: CAISESTGSGGAFEQYF.

CDR3 nucleotide sequence: TGTGCCAGCAGCTTAAGCGGAGGACTAGCCAAGGACGAGCAGTACTTC. It yields the protein CASSLSGGLAKDEQYF. The V and J genes are TRBV7-2 and TRBJ2-7, with 8 bases fitting TRBD2. Germline loops: CDR1 SGHTA, CDR2 FQGNSA. Trimming at V came to 2 bases and at J to 5 bases, leaving 11 bases not matched to a gene. This CDR3 contains 16 residues.

The rearrangement uses TRBV13 and TRBJ2-3, with D perhaps matching TRBD2 (6 bases). Trimming took off 5 bases at V and 4 bases at J, with 13 bases between the two ends. This CDR3 comprises 14 residues. Germline CDR1 and CDR2: PRHDT and FYEKMQ (reference sequence). CDR3 nucleotide sequence: TGTGCCAGCAGCCTCCGCCCGGGGGCAGATACGCAGTATTTT. Translated: CASSLRPGADTQYF.

The CDR3 sequence is CARSIRTRSYEQYF. In nucleotides, the CDR3 is TGTGCCAGAAGCATACGGACGCGAAGCTACGAGCAGTACTTC. The rearrangement joins TRBV5-3 to TRBJ2-7, with D hard to call. TRBV5-3 is given ORF status, its function remaining uncertain. The CDR3 spans 14 residues. V shed 4 bases and J shed 3 bases, with 14 bases lying between them.

A remark on this clone: Other DNA sequences from this sample encode an identical CDR3 as well. This chain uses TRBV10-1 with TRBJ1-1; 7 positions agree with TRBD1. Germline V CDR1 and CDR2: WNHNN, SYGVQD (reference sequence). The junction had 1 base not matched to a gene; V was cut back by 0 bases and J by 0 bases. This CDR3 has 15 residues. CDR3 sequence reads: CASSESGGMNTEAFF. The CDR3 DNA reads as TGCGCCAGCAGTGAGTCAGGGGGCATGAACACTGAAGCTTTCTTT.

The chain combines TRBV25-1 with TRBJ2-2, with TRBD1 matching 9 bases. Trimming took 4 bases from V and 13 from J; bases not matched to a gene: 10. The CDR3 runs to 14 residues. Germline loops: CDR1 MGHDK, CDR2 SYGVNS. The CDR3 DNA reads TGTGCCAGCAGTGCCCCGGGACAGGGAGGCGGGCTGTTTTTT. Protein product: CASSAPGQGGGLFF.

This clone was observed a single time. The gene calls are TRBV27 and TRBJ2-5, with TRBD1 matching over 10 bases. CDR1 MNHEY and CDR2 SMNVEV come from the germline V gene (reference sequence). The CDR3 is 14 amino acids. The V and J ends lost 5 bases and 4 bases, in that order; junction bases with no gene match: 4. In DNA, the CDR3 is TGTGCCAGCAGTCCGGGACAGGGGATAGAGACCCAGTACTTC. The encoded protein is CASSPGQGIETQYF.

The chain combines TRBV5-5 with TRBJ1-2; no definite D call. V lost 0 bases and J 4 bases, leaving 10 bases between the germline ends. Germline V lookup: CDR1 SGHKS, CDR2 YYEKEE (reference sequence). The length of the CDR3 is 14 residues. This chain's CDR3 is CASSLEVSGYGYTF. The CDR3 region has the DNA TGTGCCAGCAGCTTGGAAGTCAGCGGCTATGGCTACACCTTC.

J is TRBJ2-5 and V is TRBV6-5; D may be TRBD1 or TRBD2 (5 bases each). CDR1 and CDR2 (germline): MNHEY, SVGAGI. The CDR3 covers 13 residues. Trimming pared 6 bases from V and 4 bases from J, leaving 12 bases between. CDR3 amino acids: CASSLLRGETQYF. The CDR3 nucleotides are TGTGCCAGCAGCTTGTTGAGGGGAGAGACCCAGTACTTC.

The chain is built from TRBV7-9 and TRBJ2-2; 7 bases are a match to TRBD2. The CDR3 covers 17 residues. The germline V gene has CDR1 SEHNR and CDR2 FQNEAQ (reference sequence). J lost 5 bases, V lost 5 bases, and 14 bases had no gene match. The CDR3 DNA sequence: TGTGCCAGCAGCCTTTCGACCTCACCGCGGGGGACCGGGGAGCTGTTTTTT. It codes for CASSLSTSPRGTGELFF. Full variable domain (remainder filled in from reference TRBV7-9 and TRBJ2-2): DTGVSQNPRHKITKRGQNVTFRCDPISEHNRLYWYRQTLGQGPEFLTYFQNEAQLEKSRLLSDRFSAERPKGSFSTLEIQRTEQGDSAMYLCASSLSTSPRGTGELFFGEGSRLTVL.

The V and J genes are TRBV6-5 and TRBJ1-2; D is uncertain. The V and J ends lost 5 bases and 5 bases respectively, with 15 bases between them. CDR1 and CDR2 from the germline V gene are MNHEY and SVGAGI. This CDR3 spans 14 amino acids. DNA for the CDR3: TGTGCCAGCAGTGATGGGTGGTCCCCATATGGCTACACCTTC. It yields the protein CASSDGWSPYGYTF.

The rearrangement links TRBV19 to TRBJ1-1, with TRBD1 as a possible D gene (5 bases). V was pared by 5 bases and J by 6 bases, with 16 bases between. CDR3 length: 14 residues. CDR1 is LNHDA and CDR2 is SQIVND in the germline V gene (reference sequence). The CDR3 coding sequence is TGTGCCAGTAGTCTTTCTGGGGCGGTCGCTGAAGCTTTCTTT. This codes for CASSLSGAVAEAFF.

The table lists this clone with a few counts. J is TRBJ1-2 and V is TRBV9; 7 bases line up with TRBD1. V lost 3 bases, J lost 14 bases, and 13 bases stayed unmatched. This CDR3 has 13 residues. Germline values: CDR1 SGDLS, CDR2 YYNGEE. For the CDR3, the DNA is TGTGCCAGCAGCGGCAATCCCACAGGGGCCAAAACCTTC. Translation gives CASSGNPTGAKTF.

The chain links TRBV28 to TRBJ2-1; 7 bases line up with TRBD2. In germline, CDR1 is MDHEN, CDR2 SYDVKM. The CDR3 loop spans 15 amino acids. With 10 bases clipped from V and 8 bases from J, the junction kept 17 bases outside the gene matches. This CDR3 is CATRGGRITSDEQFF. CDR3 bases: TGTGCCACCCGGGGAGGGAGGATTACTTCGGATGAGCAGTTCTTC.

The CDR3 spells CASSFSLDAYEQYF. CDR3 sequence (DNA): TGTGCCAGCAGTTTCTCACTTGACGCTTACGAGCAGTACTTC. This chain connects TRBV28 to TRBJ2-7; D is ambiguous. Trimming cost V 3 bases and J 4 bases, with 13 bases left between them. CDR3 length: 14 residues. Germline loops: CDR1 MDHEN, CDR2 SYDVKM.

J is TRBJ2-1 and V is TRBV7-2; 10 nucleotides line up with TRBD2. The length of the CDR3 is 15 residues. With 2 bases clipped from V and 6 bases from J, the junction kept 4 bases outside the gene matches. From germline, CDR1 is SGHTA and CDR2 FQGNSA. The CDR3, as DNA: TGTGCCAGCAGCTTAATGGCTAGCGGGAGCAATGAGCAGTTCTTC. Translated, it gives CASSLMASGSNEQFF.